Following are 17 T cell receptor beta chains from one sample sequenced in a study of cytomegalovirus exposure and HLA in healthy donors. PCR involved 60 Vbeta and 13 Jbeta primers. Here immunoSEQ multiplex PCR was the method, and the copy in TCRdb shows in-frame clones only, minus some. The sample lists 150,000 to 200,000 clones, 60% to 80% seen once, with around 0.97% in the top ten. The sequenced material came from PBMCs. These receptors all come from a woman aged 50 to 65 in good health and CMV-seropositive.

The rearrangement joins TRBV7-9 to TRBJ2-2; D unclear. The CDR3 runs 14 residues. The ends were cut back, 10 bases at V and 1 base at J, with 13 bases in the middle. CDR1 and CDR2 from the germline V gene are SEHNR and FQNEAQ (reference sequence). In nucleotides, the CDR3 is TGTGCCATTCGGGTAGAAGGGAACACCGGGGAGCTGTTTTTT. Encoded protein: CAIRVEGNTGELFF.

Note on this clone: One end of the junction does not line up with germline, which may come from a read error. This sequence joins TRBV10-1 and TRBJ2-2, with 8 bases identical to TRBD2. CDR1 is WNHNN, CDR2 SYGVQD, per germline (reference sequence). This CDR3 spans 14 amino acids. CDR3 nucleotide sequence: TGCGCCAGCAGTAGTAGCGGGAACTCCGGGGAGCTGTTTTTT. Protein product: CASSSSGNSGELFF.

The chain links TRBV15 to TRBJ1-1; the D gene is possibly TRBD1 (6 bases). Trimming stripped 2 bases from V and 0 bases from J, with 16 bases between. CDR1 is LNHNV, CDR2 YYDKDF, per germline (reference sequence). The CDR3 is 17 amino acids. The CDR3 DNA sequence: TGTGCCACCAGCAGACTCAAGTTAGGACAGATGAACACTGAAGCTTTCTTT. Translating gives CATSRLKLGQMNTEAFF.

This rearrangement joins TRBV9 to TRBJ2-5, with 8 bases identical to TRBD1. The CDR3 contains 16 residues. Germline CDR1 SGDLS, CDR2 YYNGEE. Losses at the gene ends were 4 bases for V and 1 base for J; bases not matched to a gene: 9. CDR3: CASSPNRGQGQETQYF. The CDR3 DNA reads TGTGCCAGCAGCCCCAACCGTGGACAGGGCCAAGAGACCCAGTACTTC.

This chain links TRBV6-1 with TRBJ1-1, with D perhaps matching TRBD1 (6 bases). V was clipped by 2 bases and J by 3 bases, with 19 bases between them. This CDR3 comprises 17 residues. The V gene's germline CDR1 is MNHNS and CDR2 SASEGT. The CDR3: CASSESGWWGLYTEAFF. CDR3 DNA sequence: TGTGCCAGCAGTGAATCCGGATGGTGGGGGCTGTACACTGAAGCTTTCTTT.

V and J are TRBV2 and TRBJ1-2; a weak D match, TRBD1 (5 bases). V lost 2 bases to trimming and J lost 4 bases, with 11 bases between them. CDR3 length: 14 amino acids. CDR1 and CDR2 (germline): SNHLY, FYNNEI. CDR3 nucleotide sequence: TGTGCCAGCAGTGAATGGCAGGGCGGCTATGGCTACACCTTC. Its protein product is CASSEWQGGYGYTF. Supplemented by reference TRBV2 and TRBJ1-2, the full variable domain reads EPEVTQTPSHQVTQMGQEVILRCVPISNHLYFYWYRQILGQKVEFLVSFYNNEISEKSEIFDDQFSVERPDGSNFTLKIRSTKLEDSAMYFCASSEWQGGYGYTFGSGTRLTVV.

The chain has TRBV5-8 and TRBJ2-5, with D perhaps matching TRBD1 (6 bases). CDR3 size: 13 residues. Germline V gene lookup returns CDR1 SGHTS and CDR2 YDEGEE. The V gene lost 6 bases and the J gene lost 4 bases, with 13 bases spanning the gap. Here the CDR3 DNA reads TGTGCCAGCACCCCAGGGGCTGGAGAGACCCAGTACTTC. This encodes CASTPGAGETQYF.

This chain uses TRBV6-6 with TRBJ1-2; 7 bases match TRBD1. Germline V CDR1 and CDR2: MNHNY, SVGAGI (reference sequence). V lost 2 bases, J lost 5 bases, and 5 bases stayed unmatched. The CDR3 runs to 14 residues. The CDR3 sequence is CASSYQGGVYGYTF. The CDR3 DNA is TGTGCCAGCAGTTACCAGGGGGGTGTGTATGGCTACACCTTC.

The V gene is TRBV30, the J gene TRBJ1-2; D ambiguous. CDR1 is GTSNPN, CDR2 SVGIG, per germline (reference sequence). This CDR3 region has 15 residues. Trimming took off 3 bases at V and 2 bases at J, with 16 bases between the two ends. The CDR3 reads CAWSLGGAANYGYTF. CDR3 nucleotides: TGTGCCTGGAGCCTAGGTGGAGCGGCGAACTATGGCTACACCTTC.

The V and J genes are TRBV5-4 and TRBJ1-3; TRBD1 might be the D (5 bases). The CDR3 covers 16 residues. CDR1 and CDR2 (germline): SGHNT, YYREEE (reference sequence). V lost 7 bases and J lost 0, with 17 bases in between. The CDR3 DNA sequence: TGTGCCAGCTTGGCCCCGGGACTACTCTCTGGAAACACCATATATTTT. It specifies CASLAPGLLSGNTIYF. Full variable domain (remainder filled in from reference TRBV5-4 and TRBJ1-3): ETGVTQSPTHLIKTRGQQVTLRCSSQSGHNTVSWYQQALGQGPQFIFQYYREEENGRGNFPPRFSGLQFPNYSSELNVNALELDDSALYLCASLAPGLLSGNTIYFGEGSWLTVV.

The chain is built from TRBV4-3 and TRBJ2-7, with D possibly TRBD1 on 6 matching bases. V dropped 0 bases and J dropped 4 bases, with 13 bases sitting between them. Looked up from germline, CDR1 is LGHNA and CDR2 is YSLEER. This CDR3 has 15 amino acids. In DNA form, the CDR3 reads TGCGCCAGCAGCCAAGATGCGGCAGGGGAGTACGAGCAGTACTTC. Its protein product is CASSQDAAGEYEQYF.

The rearrangement links TRBV28 to TRBJ1-1; possibly TRBD1 for D (5 bases). Trimming removed 5 bases from V and 0 bases from J, with 13 bases in between. This CDR3 spans 15 amino acids. Germline lookup yields CDR1 MDHEN and CDR2 SYDVKM. The CDR3 DNA is TGTGCCAGCAGTCCGAGGAGGGGATTGAACACTGAAGCTTTCTTT. This gives the protein CASSPRRGLNTEAFF. The whole variable domain, filled in from reference TRBV28 and TRBJ1-1, reads DVKVTQSSRYLVKRTGEKVFLECVQDMDHENMFWYRQDPGLGLRLIYFSYDVKMKEKGDIPEGYSVSREKKERFSLILESASTNQTSMYLCASSPRRGLNTEAFFGQGTRLTVV.

This clone was seen a handful of times. The genes are TRBV5-6 and TRBJ1-4; D gene unclear. The CDR3 is made up of 13 amino acids. V dropped 0 bases and J dropped 5 bases, with 5 bases sitting between them. Germline V lookup: CDR1 SGHDT, CDR2 YYEEEE. This CDR3 reads CASSLERNEKLFF. The CDR3 DNA follows: TGTGCCAGCAGCTTGGAACGGAATGAAAAACTGTTTTTT.

The sample holds one count of this clone. The chain links TRBV2 to TRBJ1-4, with D possibly matching TRBD1 (6 bases). Germline assignment: CDR1 SNHLY and CDR2 FYNNEI. The CDR3 sequence is 15 residues long. The germline V and J ends were trimmed by 7 bases and 4 bases, with 16 bases remaining between them. The CDR3 reads CASTEQGMNNEKLFF. Here the CDR3 DNA reads TGTGCCAGCACGGAACAGGGAATGAATAATGAAAAACTGTTTTTT.

This sequence joins TRBV4-3 and TRBJ2-2; tentatively, D is TRBD2 (5 bases). Germline V CDR1 and CDR2: LGHNA, YSLEER. Trimming removed 2 bases at V and 2 bases at J, with 15 bases between. This CDR3 comprises 17 residues. This chain's CDR3 is CASSQRLEGYNTGELFF. The CDR3 DNA reads TGCGCCAGCAGCCAAAGATTAGAGGGTTATAACACCGGGGAGCTGTTTTTT.

The CDR3 coding sequence is TGTGCCAGCAGTGCAGGGGCGCCGAATGGCTACACCTTC. Its protein product is CASSAGAPNGYTF. The chain employs TRBV6-5 and TRBJ1-2, with D possibly TRBD1 on 6 matching bases. Looked up from germline, CDR1 is MNHEY and CDR2 is SVGAGI. The CDR3 is made up of 13 amino acids. V was trimmed by 5 bases and J by 6 bases, leaving 13 bases between them.

The gene calls are TRBV4-1 and TRBJ1-3; a weak D match, TRBD1 (6 bases). Deletions cut 1 base from V and 4 bases from J, with 11 bases between. This CDR3 spans 15 amino acids. Germline CDR1 MGHRA, CDR2 YSYEKL. CDR3 residues: CASSQAGTGGNTIYF. For the CDR3, the DNA is TGCGCCAGCAGCCAAGCCGGAACAGGGGGAAACACCATATATTTT.